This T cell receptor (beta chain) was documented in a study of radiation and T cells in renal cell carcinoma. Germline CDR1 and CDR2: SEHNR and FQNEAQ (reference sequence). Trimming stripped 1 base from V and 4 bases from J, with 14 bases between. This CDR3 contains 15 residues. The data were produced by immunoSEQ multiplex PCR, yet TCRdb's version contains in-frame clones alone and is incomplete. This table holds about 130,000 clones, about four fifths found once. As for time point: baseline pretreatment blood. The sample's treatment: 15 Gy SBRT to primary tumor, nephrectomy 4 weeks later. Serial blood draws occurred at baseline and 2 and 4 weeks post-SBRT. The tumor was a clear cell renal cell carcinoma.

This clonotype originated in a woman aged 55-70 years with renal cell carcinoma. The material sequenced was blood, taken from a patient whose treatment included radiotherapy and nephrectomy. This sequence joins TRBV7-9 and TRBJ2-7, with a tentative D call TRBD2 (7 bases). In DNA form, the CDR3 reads TGTGCCAGCAGCTTAGATCTCGGGGGGCCGTACGAGCAGTACTTC. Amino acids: CASSLDLGGPYEQYF.